The T cell receptor beta chain described here comes from a study of response to subunit inactivated influenza vaccine. J lost 6 bases, V lost 3 bases, and 9 bases had no gene match. Germline V lookup: CDR1 SGDLS, CDR2 YYNGEE. This CDR3 is 16 amino acids long. General study points: The authors put forward the suggestion that each seasonal influenza vaccination may bring in only a limited number of new T cells.

A note on this clonotype: Antigen: not known.

TCRdb recomputed calls from the RT-PCR reads with MiXCR, one row per CDR3 protein. The data show roughly 700,000 distinct CDR3 sequences, roughly 14% seen once. The specimen comprised PBMCs from blood, sampled about 14 days before vaccination. This receptor was identified in a man over 45 who received an inactivated influenza vaccine. This chain joins TRBV9 and TRBJ2-1; 10 bases match TRBD2. For the CDR3, the DNA is TGTGCCAGCAGCGCCGGCGGTCTAGCGGGAGCCAATGAGCAGTTCTTC. Protein sequence: CASSAGGLAGANEQFF.